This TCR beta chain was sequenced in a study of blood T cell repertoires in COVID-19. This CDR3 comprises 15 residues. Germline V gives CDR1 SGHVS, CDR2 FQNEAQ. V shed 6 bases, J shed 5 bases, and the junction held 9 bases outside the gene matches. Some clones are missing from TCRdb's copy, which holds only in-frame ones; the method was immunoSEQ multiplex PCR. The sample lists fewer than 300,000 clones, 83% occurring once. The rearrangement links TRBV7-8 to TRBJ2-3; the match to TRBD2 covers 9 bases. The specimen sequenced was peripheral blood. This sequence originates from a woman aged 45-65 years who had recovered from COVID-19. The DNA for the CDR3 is TGTGCCAGCAGTATCCGAGCGGGGGGCCAAGATACGCAGTATTTT. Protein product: CASSIRAGGQDTQYF.